This entry concerns a single TCR beta chain. Antigen: not known. These data come from a study of response to subunit inactivated influenza vaccine. Each CDR3 protein is one row after TCRdb ran MiXCR on the RT-PCR reads. The top ten hold around 13% of the sample, which has under 550,000 distinct CDR3 sequences, around 7.7% seen once. The germline gives CDR1 MNHEY, CDR2 SMNVEV (reference sequence). V lost 0 bases to trimming and J lost 2 bases, with 11 bases between them. The CDR3 is 15 residues long. Regarding the study as a whole: The study's authors posited that every seasonal influenza vaccination enlists few new T cells.

The TCR originated in a man between 45 and 75 years old who received an inactivated influenza vaccine. The sample was PBMCs from blood, taken less than 30 months after vaccination. The genes are TRBV27 and TRBJ2-7, with D hard to call. The CDR3 coding sequence is TGTGCCAGCAGTTTATCGGCAGGTGAGACCTACGAGCAGTACTTC. Translation: CASSLSAGETYEQYF.